This TCR beta chain was captured by sequencing in a study of shared clonotypes between healthy human individuals. Study at large: The donors, a couple of women and a few men, were aged 18 to 49. Used for every donor were three CD4 naive, three CD4 memory, two CD8 naive and one CD8 memory plate. Findings and caveats of the study: Some clonotypes were shared by all four sorted-subset donors, while others were not shared. The non-shared ones had lower generation probabilities than the shared ones.

V was clipped by 4 bases and J by 6 bases; unmatched bases: 6. The length of the CDR3 is 15 residues. Per the germline V gene, CDR1 is SGHAT and CDR2 is FQNNGV. Adults of Caucasian background living in Nashville, Tennessee made up all donors. Clones were sequenced by immunoSEQ multiplex PCR, and TCRdb holds only the in-frame ones, with some missing. The sample has 170,000 or so clones; 65% to 70% are singletons. About this clone itself: Its antigen is undetermined.

The clonotype originates from a man younger than 40 in good health. This sequence joins TRBV11-2 and TRBJ2-3, with TRBD2 matching over 11 bases. Sequenced material: memory CD4+ T cells sorted from blood. Indicated subset: CD45RA-negative fraction. The CDR3 coding sequence is TGTGCCAGCAGCTCGACTAGCGGGGCGGTGGATACGCAGTATTTT. This sequence encodes CASSSTSGAVDTQYF.